Below, 31 T cell receptor beta chains from the same sample are listed, as sequenced in a study of blood T cell repertoires in COVID-19. Assay: immunoSEQ multiplex PCR; the TCRdb copy retains only in-frame clones and omits some. The table includes approximately 440,000 clones, 70% to 90% detected once. Material for sequencing was peripheral blood. The receptors come from a woman between 50 and 59 years old with COVID-19, enrolled during active disease.

The chain is built from TRBV13 and TRBJ2-7, with TRBD2 matching 11 bases. The ends lost 4 bases at V and 4 bases at J; junction bases unmatched: 15. Germline CDR1 is PRHDT and CDR2 is FYEKMQ (reference sequence). The CDR3 extends over 18 amino acids. The chain's CDR3 is CASSSAGVAGGHPYEQYF. CDR3 coding DNA: TGTGCCAGCAGCTCGGCGGGGGTAGCGGGGGGGCACCCATACGAGCAGTACTTC.

This sequence joins TRBV15 and TRBJ2-7; D may be TRBD2 (5 bases). The CDR3 is made up of 16 amino acids. The germline gives CDR1 LNHNV, CDR2 YYDKDF (reference sequence). Trimming took 0 bases from V and 1 from J, leaving 13 bases between them. This CDR3 is CATSRDLWELSYEQYF. As DNA, the CDR3 is TGTGCCACCAGCAGAGATTTGTGGGAGCTATCCTACGAGCAGTACTTC.

The V gene is TRBV5-4, the J gene TRBJ2-7; weak D call: TRBD2 (5 bases). Trimming removed 2 bases at V and 7 bases at J, with 13 bases between. The V gene's germline CDR1 is SGHNT and CDR2 YYREEE (reference sequence). The CDR3 is 13 residues long. In DNA, the CDR3 is TGTGCCAGCAGCTTAGGCCTAGCTGGTGAGCAGTACTTC. It is translated as CASSLGLAGEQYF. Full variable domain (remainder filled in from reference TRBV5-4 and TRBJ2-7): ETGVTQSPTHLIKTRGQQVTLRCSSQSGHNTVSWYQQALGQGPQFIFQYYREEENGRGNFPPRFSGLQFPNYSSELNVNALELDDSALYLCASSLGLAGEQYFGPGTRLTVT.

This sequence joins TRBV30 and TRBJ1-2; TRBD1 matches at 7 bases. CDR1 is GTSNPN and CDR2 is SVGIG in the germline V gene (reference sequence). The CDR3 runs to 13 residues. Germline trimming cut 2 bases from V and 8 bases from J; bases unmatched to any gene: 8. This CDR3 reads CAWSPGRGEGYTF. The CDR3 region has the DNA TGTGCCTGGAGTCCGGGCAGGGGGGAAGGCTACACCTTC.

This sequence joins TRBV11-3 and TRBJ2-1, with 8 bases matching TRBD1. Trimming took 5 bases from V and 8 from J; bases not matched to a gene: 8. The germline CDR1 and CDR2 sequences are SGHNT and YENEEA. CDR3 length equals 14 residues. The CDR3 region has the DNA TGTGCCAGCAGCCCGGGACAGGAGGTCGATGAGCAGTTCTTC. It specifies CASSPGQEVDEQFF.

This clone turned up a few times. The V call is TRBV6-1, the J call TRBJ1-1, with D unclear. V was cut by 2 bases and J by 0 bases, with 7 bases left in between. This CDR3 region has 14 residues. Germline loops: CDR1 MNHNS, CDR2 SASEGT. The CDR3 protein is CASSEYSLNTEAFF. CDR3 coding DNA: TGTGCCAGCAGTGAATACAGCTTGAACACTGAAGCTTTCTTT.

The gene calls are TRBV5-1 and TRBJ2-2, with a possible D match to TRBD1 (6 bases). Germline V gene data show CDR1 as SGHRS and CDR2 as YFSETQ. V was cut by 4 bases and J by 1 base, with 14 bases left in between. This CDR3 has 16 residues. The chain's CDR3 is CASSRTVGVNTGELFF. Written as DNA, the CDR3 is TGCGCCAGCAGCAGGACAGTCGGGGTGAACACCGGGGAGCTGTTTTTT.

The gene calls are TRBV19 and TRBJ1-5; D is unclear. Germline V gene lookup returns CDR1 LNHDA and CDR2 SQIVND (reference sequence). Trimming cost V 3 bases and J 7 bases, with 7 bases left between them. The length of the CDR3 is 12 residues. CDR3 protein: CASSIAVQPQHF. The CDR3 region has the DNA TGTGCCAGTAGTATTGCAGTCCAGCCCCAGCATTTT.

This clone came up a few times. V usage is TRBV29-1 and J usage is TRBJ2-7, with TRBD1 as a possible D gene (5 bases). V lost 7 bases to trimming and J lost 2 bases, with 12 bases between them. CDR1 is SQVTM, CDR2 ANQGSEA, per germline. There are 12 residues in the CDR3. This CDR3 is CSGGDSPYEQYF. As DNA, the CDR3 is TGCAGCGGGGGTGACAGCCCCTACGAGCAGTACTTC.

This clone was recorded a few times. The chain links TRBV12-3 or TRBV12-4 to TRBJ1-1; a possible D gene is TRBD1 (5 bases). This CDR3 has 11 residues. V was clipped by 6 bases and J by 3 bases, with 5 bases between them. The CDR3 region has the DNA TGTGCCAGCAGGACAGACACTGAAGCTTTCTTT. Translating gives CASRTDTEAFF.

The chain has TRBV5-4 and TRBJ1-1; D is possibly TRBD1 (5 bases). V lost 6 bases, J lost 1 base, and 13 bases lay in between. Germline CDR1 and CDR2: SGHNT and YYREEE (reference sequence). CDR3 length: 14 residues. The CDR3 sequence is CASIPVGPNTEAFF. The CDR3, as DNA: TGTGCCAGCATCCCAGTGGGGCCGAACACTGAAGCTTTCTTT.

CDR3 residues: CATSESGDTQYF. The CDR3 nucleotides read TGTGCCACCAGTGAGAGCGGGGATACGCAGTATTTT. This chain joins TRBV24-1 and TRBJ2-3; D might be TRBD2 (6 bases). V lost 4 bases and J 6 bases, leaving 7 bases between the germline ends. The CDR3 is 12 residues long. In germline, CDR1 is KGHDR, CDR2 SFDVKD.

The chain employs TRBV4-1 and TRBJ1-4; tentatively, D is TRBD1 (5 bases). Trimming took 1 base from V and 8 from J, leaving 14 bases between them. Germline CDR1 MGHRA, CDR2 YSYEKL. CDR3 length equals 15 residues. The CDR3 is CASSQGSTGGEKLFF. CDR3 sequence (DNA): TGCGCCAGCAGCCAAGGATCTACAGGAGGGGAAAAACTGTTTTTT.

The chain couples TRBV10-1 to TRBJ1-4; D might be TRBD1 (6 bases). CDR1 and CDR2 from the germline V gene are WNHNN and SYGVQD (reference sequence). The CDR3 is 13 amino acids. V was shortened by 10 bases and J by 5 bases, with 14 bases between the two germline ends. Written as DNA, the CDR3 is TGCGCCAACCCCCAGAGGGGGAATGAAAAACTGTTTTTT. Protein: CANPQRGNEKLFF.

The chain employs TRBV25-1 and TRBJ1-1, with 7 bases aligning to TRBD1. The trim removed 6 bases at V and 5 bases at J, leaving 9 bases unmatched. This CDR3 has 14 residues. Germline CDR1 MGHDK, CDR2 SYGVNS. The DNA of the CDR3 is TGTGCCAGCAGAAATGACAGGGAGTGGACTGAAGCTTTCTTT. Its translation: CASRNDREWTEAFF.

This clone was observed a single time. The rearrangement links TRBV7-9 to TRBJ2-1, with 12 bases that match TRBD2. Germline V CDR1 and CDR2: SEHNR, FQNEAQ (reference sequence). Unmatched junction bases numbered 7, after V lost 5 bases and J lost 8 bases. The CDR3 covers 15 residues. The CDR3, as DNA: TGTGCCAGCAGCGCTAGCGGGGGGGCCGTCCATGAGCAGTTCTTC. It encodes CASSASGGAVHEQFF.

This chain's CDR3 is CASSQGSQGYTF. The CDR3 bases are TGTGCCAGTAGTCAGGGGAGTCAGGGCTACACCTTC. The V call is TRBV19, the J call TRBJ1-2; D might be TRBD1 (6 bases). The CDR3 runs 12 residues. The germline V gene encodes CDR1 LNHDA and CDR2 SQIVND (reference sequence). The V end lost 5 bases, the J end lost 8 bases, and 12 bases lay between the germline ends.

About this clone: The sample has other DNA sequences that encode this CDR3 too. This rearrangement joins TRBV5-1 to TRBJ2-3; 10 nucleotides agree with TRBD1. The CDR3 contains 15 residues. Germline trimming cut 3 bases from V and 3 bases from J; bases unmatched to any gene: 4. CDR1 and CDR2 from the germline V gene are SGHRS and YFSETQ. The CDR3 loop is CASSSGTGATDTQYF. The DNA of the CDR3 is TGCGCCAGCAGCTCCGGGACAGGGGCGACAGATACGCAGTATTTT.

The J gene is TRBJ1-2, the V gene TRBV15; D remains unclear. The CDR3 extends over 14 amino acids. The germline CDR1 and CDR2 sequences are LNHNV and YYDKDF (reference sequence). The ends were cut back, 0 bases at V and 13 bases at J, with 18 bases in the middle. The CDR3 spells CATSRDPVVAGTTF. The CDR3 nucleotides are TGTGCCACCAGCAGAGATCCGGTCGTCGCGGGAACCACCTTC.

This clone came up a few times. The rearrangement uses TRBV29-1 and TRBJ1-1; 11 positions agree with TRBD1. V was clipped by 7 bases and J by 5 bases; unmatched bases: 9. Germline V gene lookup returns CDR1 SQVTM and CDR2 ANQGSEA. The CDR3 has 14 amino acids. The CDR3 spells CSGYPGTGGTEAFF. The CDR3 nucleotides read TGCAGCGGGTACCCCGGGACAGGGGGGACTGAAGCTTTCTTT.

The V and J genes are TRBV6-6 and TRBJ2-7, with 9 bases identical to TRBD1. V dropped 10 bases and J dropped 7; count of bases not matched to a gene: 8. CDR1 MNHNY and CDR2 SVGAGI come from the germline V gene (reference sequence). This CDR3 is built from 12 residues. In DNA form, the CDR3 reads TGTGCCACAACACAGGGGGCGGAGGAGCAGTACTTC. This encodes CATTQGAEEQYF.

The chain has TRBV9 and TRBJ1-2, with D perhaps matching TRBD1 (5 bases). This CDR3 spans 15 amino acids. In germline, CDR1 is SGDLS, CDR2 YYNGEE. The V end lost 0 bases, the J end lost 5 bases, and 14 bases lay between the germline ends. The CDR3 DNA sequence: TGTGCCAGCAGCGTAGATGGACATCCGTCATATGGCTACACCTTC. Protein: CASSVDGHPSYGYTF.

This clone was found a few times. The CDR3 region is CAWSPANYGYTF. The CDR3 region has the DNA TGTGCCTGGAGTCCAGCGAACTATGGCTACACCTTC. This sequence joins TRBV30 and TRBJ1-2; no firm D call. The V and J ends lost 2 bases and 2 bases respectively, with 6 bases between them. There are 12 residues in the CDR3. The germline V gene encodes CDR1 GTSNPN and CDR2 SVGIG (reference sequence).

V is TRBV7-8 and J is TRBJ2-7; 10 bases fit TRBD2. Germline trimming cut 5 bases from V and 0 bases from J; bases unmatched to any gene: 7. The CDR3 covers 16 residues. Germline V gene sequence: CDR1 SGHVS, CDR2 FQNEAQ. The CDR3 here is CASSATSGVSSYEQYF. Written as DNA, the CDR3 is TGTGCCAGCAGCGCCACTAGCGGGGTAAGCTCCTACGAGCAGTACTTC.

This clone was recorded only once. The V and J genes are TRBV5-1 and TRBJ2-2; 7 bases fit TRBD2. Germline V gene data show CDR1 as SGHRS and CDR2 as YFSETQ. The CDR3 is made up of 15 amino acids. The junction had 8 bases not matched to a gene; V was cut back by 4 bases and J by 5 bases. CDR3 DNA sequence: TGCGCCAGCAGCCTCTCTGGGGGGGAGACCGGGGAGCTGTTTTTT. Its translation is CASSLSGGETGELFF.

The chain uses TRBV18 and TRBJ1-1, with a possible D match to TRBD1 (5 bases). Germline-derived CDR1 and CDR2 are KGHSH and LQKENI. V was clipped by 5 bases and J by 4 bases, with 8 bases between them. This CDR3 is built from 12 residues. CDR3 DNA sequence: TGTGCCAGCTCAACGGGACTCACTGAAGCTTTCTTT. Its translation: CASSTGLTEAFF.

The rearrangement uses TRBV28 and TRBJ2-3, with TRBD2 identical over 10 bases. The trim removed 3 bases at V and 5 bases at J, leaving 5 bases unmatched. Germline values: CDR1 MDHEN, CDR2 SYDVKM. CDR3 size: 15 residues. The CDR3 loop reads CASSFGLAGVDTQYF. The CDR3 DNA follows: TGTGCCAGCAGTTTCGGGCTAGCGGGGGTAGATACGCAGTATTTT.

The chain recombines TRBV29-1 with TRBJ1-1; D ambiguous. V was trimmed by 1 base and J by 1 base, leaving 7 bases between them. Per the germline V gene, CDR1 is SQVTM and CDR2 is ANQGSEA. The CDR3 is 13 residues long. The CDR3 region has the DNA TGCAGCGTTGAAGGTTCGTCGAACACTGAAGCTTTCTTT. Amino acids: CSVEGSSNTEAFF.

The V gene is TRBV4-1, the J gene TRBJ1-1; 8 bases align to TRBD1. Losses at the gene ends were 0 bases for V and 4 bases for J; bases not matched to a gene: 4. The CDR3 contains 15 residues. Germline-derived CDR1 and CDR2 are MGHRA and YSYEKL. The CDR3 is CASSQDQGAPTEAFF. CDR3 nucleotides: TGCGCCAGCAGCCAAGACCAGGGGGCCCCCACTGAAGCTTTCTTT.

On this clone: The sample carries other DNA sequences with the same CDR3. The gene calls are TRBV14 and TRBJ1-3; TRBD1 is a possible D gene (5 bases). In germline, CDR1 is SGHDN, CDR2 FVKESK. This CDR3 comprises 15 residues. Trimming pared 6 bases from V and 0 bases from J, leaving 12 bases between. CDR3 in amino acids: CASSQGATSGNTIYF. In nucleotides, the CDR3 is TGTGCCAGCAGTCAGGGCGCAACCTCTGGAAACACCATATATTTT.

The chain carries TRBV25-1 and TRBJ1-3, with a tentative D call TRBD1 (6 bases). V shed 5 bases and J shed 2 bases, with 13 bases lying between them. The CDR3 contains 15 residues. Germline lookup yields CDR1 MGHDK and CDR2 SYGVNS. CDR3 nucleotides: TGTGCCAGCAGTACCCTACAGGGAGCTGGAAACACCATATATTTT. Its translation: CASSTLQGAGNTIYF.